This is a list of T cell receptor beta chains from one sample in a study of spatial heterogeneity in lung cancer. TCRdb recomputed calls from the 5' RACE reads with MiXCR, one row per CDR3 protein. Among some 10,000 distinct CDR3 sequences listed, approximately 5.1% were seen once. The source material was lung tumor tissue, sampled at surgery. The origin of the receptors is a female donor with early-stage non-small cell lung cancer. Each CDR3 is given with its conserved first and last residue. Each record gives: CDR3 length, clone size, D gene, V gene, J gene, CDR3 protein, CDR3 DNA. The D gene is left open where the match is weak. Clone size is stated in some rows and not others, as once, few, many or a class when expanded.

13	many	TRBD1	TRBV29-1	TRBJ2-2	CSVVETGNGELFF	TGCAGCGTTGTAGAGACAGGGAACGGGGAGCTGTTTTTT
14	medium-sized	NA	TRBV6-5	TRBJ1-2	CASSYSWTGYGYTF	TGTGCCAGCAGTTACTCTTGGACGGGCTATGGCTACACCTTC
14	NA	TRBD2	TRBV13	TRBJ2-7	CASSPRGRAYEQYF	TGTGCCAGCAGCCCCCGGGGGAGGGCCTACGAGCAGTACTTC
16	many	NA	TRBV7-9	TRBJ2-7	CASSLGSWASSYEQYF	TGTGCCAGCAGCTTAGGTAGTTGGGCCAGCTCCTACGAGCAGTACTTC
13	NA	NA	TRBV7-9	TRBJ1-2	CASSSGQTYGYNF	TGTGCCAGCAGCTCCGGACAGACCTATGGCTACAACTTC
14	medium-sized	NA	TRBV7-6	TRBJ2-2	CASSLVLDTGELFF	TGTGCCAGCAGCTTAGTCTTGGACACCGGGGAGCTGTTTTTT
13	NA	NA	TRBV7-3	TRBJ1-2	CASSQTPNYGYTF	TGTGCCAGCAGTCAGACTCCTAACTATGGCTACACCTTC
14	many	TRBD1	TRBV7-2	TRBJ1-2	CASSSGQGAGGYTF	TGTGCCAGCAGCTCCGGACAGGGGGCTGGTGGCTACACCTTC
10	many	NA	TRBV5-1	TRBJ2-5	CASSGRTQYF	TGCGCCAGCAGTGGGAGGACCCAGTACTTC
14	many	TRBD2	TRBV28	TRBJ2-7	CAIVQAGSTYEQYF	TGTGCCATCGTACAAGCGGGGTCTACTTACGAGCAGTACTTC
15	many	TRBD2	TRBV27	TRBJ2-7	CASSWGGGALYEQYF	TGTGCCAGCAGTTGGGGCGGGGGGGCTTTGTACGAGCAGTACTTC
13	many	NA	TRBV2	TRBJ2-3	CASGRDYTDTQYF	TGTGCCAGCGGGAGAGATTACACAGATACGCAGTATTTT
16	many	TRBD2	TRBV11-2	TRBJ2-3	CASSFPLAESTDTQYF	TGTGCCAGCAGCTTCCCTCTAGCGGAAAGCACAGATACGCAGTATTTT
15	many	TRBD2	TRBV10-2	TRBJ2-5	CASNPGLAGAETQYF	TGCGCCAGCAACCCAGGACTAGCGGGAGCAGAGACCCAGTACTTC
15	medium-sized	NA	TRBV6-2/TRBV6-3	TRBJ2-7	CASSGRTADSYEQYF	TGTGCCAGCAGTGGCCGGACAGCAGATTCCTACGAGCAGTACTTC
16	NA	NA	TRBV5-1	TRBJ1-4	CASSFSGFATNEKLFF	TGCGCCAGCAGCTTTAGCGGTTTCGCAACTAATGAAAAACTGTTTTTT
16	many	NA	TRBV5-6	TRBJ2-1	CASSSLSVGSYNEQFF	TGTGCCAGCAGTTCCCTTAGCGTTGGCTCCTACAATGAGCAGTTCTTC
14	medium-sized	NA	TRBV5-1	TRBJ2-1	CASSQRGVTGEQFF	TGCGCCAGCAGCCAAAGAGGGGTAACCGGGGAGCAGTTCTTC
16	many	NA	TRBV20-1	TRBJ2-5	CSALSGSLGLGETQYF	TGCAGTGCCCTCTCAGGCAGTCTCGGGCTGGGAGAGACCCAGTACTTC
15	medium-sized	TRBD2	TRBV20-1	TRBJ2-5	CSARARTSGSETQYF	TGCAGTGCTAGAGCGAGGACTAGCGGGAGTGAGACCCAGTACTTC
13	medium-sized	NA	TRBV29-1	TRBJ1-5	CSVVGVAGQPQHF	TGCAGCGTTGTCGGGGTTGCAGGACAGCCCCAGCATTTT
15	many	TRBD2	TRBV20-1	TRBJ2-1	CSALRAAGEINEQFF	TGCAGTGCCCTACGGGCGGCGGGAGAAATTAATGAGCAGTTCTTC
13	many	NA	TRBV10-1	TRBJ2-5	CASSDPHQETQYF	TGCGCCAGCAGTGACCCACACCAAGAGACCCAGTACTTC
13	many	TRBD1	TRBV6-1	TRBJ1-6	CASLDRGNSPLHF	TGTGCCTCACTGGACAGGGGCAATTCACCCCTCCACTTT
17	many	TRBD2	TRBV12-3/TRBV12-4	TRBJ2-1	CASSLLSGESSYNEQFF	TGTGCCAGCAGTCTCCTTAGCGGGGAGAGCTCCTACAATGAGCAGTTCTTC
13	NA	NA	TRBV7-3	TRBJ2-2	CASSAPNTGELFF	TGTGCCAGCAGCGCCCCAAACACCGGGGAGCTGTTTTTT
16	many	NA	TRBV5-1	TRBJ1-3	CASSPQPIGDGNTIYF	TGCGCCAGCAGCCCCCAGCCCATTGGGGACGGAAACACCATATATTTT
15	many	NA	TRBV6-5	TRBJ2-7	CASSSPGRSLYEQYF	TGTGCCAGCAGTTCCCCGGGACGGAGCCTCTACGAGCAGTACTTC
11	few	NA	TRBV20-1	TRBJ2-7	CSARQGFEQYF	TGCAGTGCTAGACAGGGATTCGAGCAGTACTTC
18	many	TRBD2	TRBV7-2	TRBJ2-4	CASSLALPTSGSSGIQYF	TGTGCCAGCAGCTTAGCGCTCCCTACTAGCGGGAGTTCGGGAATTCAGTACTTC
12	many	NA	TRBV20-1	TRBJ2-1	CSANRNGNEQFF	TGCAGTGCGAACAGGAATGGGAATGAGCAGTTCTTC
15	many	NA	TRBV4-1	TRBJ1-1	CASSQDIRGGSEAFF	TGCGCCAGCAGCCAAGATATAAGGGGGGGCTCTGAAGCTTTCTTT
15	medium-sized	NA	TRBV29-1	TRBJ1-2	CSVDGSGETNYGYTF	TGCAGCGTTGATGGGAGTGGGGAGACTAACTATGGCTACACCTTC
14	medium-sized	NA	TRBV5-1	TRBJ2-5	CASSRGSLQETQYF	TGCGCCAGCAGTCGCGGCTCGCTCCAAGAGACCCAGTACTTC
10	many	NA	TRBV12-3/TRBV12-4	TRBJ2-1	CASGRNEQFF	TGTGCCAGCGGGCGGAATGAGCAGTTCTTC
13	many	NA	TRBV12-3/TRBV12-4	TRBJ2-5	CASSFIGGGTQYF	TGTGCCAGCAGTTTTATCGGGGGTGGAACCCAGTACTTC
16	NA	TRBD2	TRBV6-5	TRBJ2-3	CASSYTRASGRDTQYF	TGTGCCAGCAGTTACACTCGGGCTAGCGGGAGGGATACGCAGTATTTT
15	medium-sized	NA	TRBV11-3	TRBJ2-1	CASSMGIDTYNEQFF	TGTGCCAGCAGCATGGGAATAGATACCTACAATGAGCAGTTCTTC
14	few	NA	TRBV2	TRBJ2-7	CASSAGFSVDEQYF	TGTGCCAGCAGCGCAGGGTTTTCTGTCGACGAGCAGTACTTC
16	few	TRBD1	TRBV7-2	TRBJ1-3	CASGVAGGGSGNTIYF	TGTGCCAGCGGGGTGGCAGGGGGAGGCTCTGGAAACACCATATATTTT
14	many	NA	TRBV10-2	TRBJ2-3	CASSEDHSTDTQYF	TGCGCCAGCAGTGAGGACCATAGCACAGATACGCAGTATTTT
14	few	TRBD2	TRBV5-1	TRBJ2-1	CASTGGSQGWEQFF	TGCGCCAGCACCGGGGGGTCCCAAGGTTGGGAGCAGTTCTTC
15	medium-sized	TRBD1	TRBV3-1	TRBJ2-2	CASSLPTGDTGELFF	TGTGCCAGCAGCCTACCGACAGGGGACACCGGGGAGCTGTTTTTT
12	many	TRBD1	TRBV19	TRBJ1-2	CASIDRVYGYTF	TGTGCCAGTATAGACAGGGTCTATGGCTACACCTTC
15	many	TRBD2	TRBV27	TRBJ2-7	CASSSSGTSPYEQYF	TGTGCCAGCAGTTCTTCCGGGACTAGCCCTTACGAGCAGTACTTC